This section outlines one T cell receptor (beta chain) sequence together with its context. Its antigen is unknown. This entry belongs to a study of PD-L1 blockade in urothelial cancer. Study details: Samples of blood were analyzed 3 weeks (second dose) and 6 weeks after treatment start. Among blood samples, the median T cell count was roughly 150,000. Broader study findings: Better survival was predicted by below-median pretreatment blood TCR clonality.

The assay was immunoSEQ multiplex PCR, and TCRdb's table has in-frame clones only and misses some. The table records 56,000 or so clones, around 83% of them present only once. Germline values: CDR1 LNHDA, CDR2 SQIVND (reference sequence). This CDR3 contains 14 residues. Germline trimming cut 6 bases from V and 2 bases from J; bases unmatched to any gene: 4. Specimen: PBMCs, collected around atezolizumab (anti-PD-L1) treatment. This receptor was identified in a man aged 45-60 years with urothelial cancer. The rearrangement links TRBV19 to TRBJ2-5, with TRBD1 matching over 9 bases. The CDR3 region has the DNA TGTGCCAGTAGCCCCGGACAGGGGCAAGAGACCCAGTACTTC. It specifies CASSPGQGQETQYF.